Listed below are T cell receptor beta chains from one sample, sequenced in a study of blood T cell repertoires in COVID-19. Measured with immunoSEQ multiplex PCR; TCRdb has only the in-frame clones, and not every one. The sample has over 140,000 clones, 75% to 80% seen once. The sample taken for sequencing was PBMCs or T cells enriched from blood (not recorded which). These receptors were obtained from a woman in her forties or fifties who had recovered from COVID-19. Each CDR3 is given with its conserved first and last residue. A D gene is named only where the DNA matches it firmly. Clone size, where shown, is once, few, many, or a class for clones that have expanded.

clone size: NA
V gene: TRBV5-6
D gene: NA
J gene: TRBJ2-7
CDR3 DNA: TGTGCCAGCAGCTTGTGGACAGGAGGGTACGAGCAGTACTTC
CDR3 protein: CASSLWTGGYEQYF

clone size: NA
V gene: TRBV27
D gene: TRBD2
J gene: TRBJ2-5
CDR3 DNA: TGTGCCAGCAGTTTATCCCGGACTAGCGGGGGTCAAGAGACCCAGTACTTC
CDR3 protein: CASSLSRTSGGQETQYF

clone size: many
V gene: TRBV3-1/TRBV3-2
D gene: TRBD2
J gene: TRBJ2-7
CDR3 DNA: TGTGCCAGCAGCCAGGAGGAGGGACTAGCGGGAGCCCACGAGCAGTACTTC
CDR3 protein: CASSQEEGLAGAHEQYF

clone size: NA
V gene: TRBV4-2
D gene: TRBD1
J gene: TRBJ1-5
CDR3 DNA: TGTGCCAGCAGCCAGAAAGCCGGGACAGGGGGCGCGGTCAGCAATCAGCCCCAGCATTTT
CDR3 protein: CASSQKAGTGGAVSNQPQHF

clone size: NA
V gene: TRBV9
D gene: NA
J gene: TRBJ1-1
CDR3 DNA: TGTGCCAGCAGCGTAACAGCTATGAACACTGAAGCTTTCTTT
CDR3 protein: CASSVTAMNTEAFF

clone size: NA
V gene: TRBV5-4
D gene: NA
J gene: TRBJ2-7
CDR3 DNA: TGTGCCAGCAGCCTGTACTCTTACGAGCAGTACTTC
CDR3 protein: CASSLYSYEQYF

clone size: NA
V gene: TRBV27
D gene: TRBD1
J gene: TRBJ2-3
CDR3 DNA: TGTGCCAGCAGTTTCGGGACAGCTAGCACAGATACGCAGTATTTT
CDR3 protein: CASSFGTASTDTQYF

clone size: NA
V gene: TRBV11-3
D gene: TRBD1
J gene: TRBJ2-5
CDR3 DNA: TGTGCCAGCAGCTTAGACCTGACAGGGTCTGAGACCCAGTACTTC
CDR3 protein: CASSLDLTGSETQYF

clone size: NA
V gene: TRBV19
D gene: NA
J gene: TRBJ2-1
CDR3 DNA: TGTGCCAGTAGTATGGGCGGACAGTACAATGAGCAGTTCTTC
CDR3 protein: CASSMGGQYNEQFF

clone size: NA
V gene: TRBV6-5
D gene: NA
J gene: TRBJ2-1
CDR3 DNA: TGTGCCAGTCTCCAGCGGGACAATGAGCAGTTCTTC
CDR3 protein: CASLQRDNEQFF